The entry below gives a single T cell receptor (beta chain) sequence along with its context. Its antigen specificity is not known. One base away there is no much larger clone; base qualities are not given. The data originate from a study of blood T cell repertoires in COVID-19 (dated by TCRdb to about 2020). About the study as a whole: Collaborator samples came from the United States, Italy and Spain and covered acute and convalescent phases of COVID-19. The prospective study material was composed of cDNA or gDNA derived from T cells, B-cell-depleted T cells, or PBMCs. Subjects who had been exposed to COVID-19, were actively infected with it, or had recovered from it provided the deeply sampled blood TCRbeta repertoires that made up the dataset. A freely available public database, intended as a resource for researchers studying the immune response to SARS-CoV-2, is where the repertoires were released. Samples came from the ongoing ImmuneRACE study (first 160 participants) plus 1,254 subjects from 6 global collaborators. A de-identified subject ID, COVID-19 status, age in years and sex were almost always included in the sample metadata. Where available, HLA class I and class II types were obtained from metadata supplied by the sample provider rather than from assay-based typing.

Points the paper makes about the study in general: The amount of clinical and demographic metadata varied by source and participant and was provided uncurated.

TCRbeta CDR3 regions were amplified from genomic DNA by means of the immunoSEQ Assay, a bias-controlled multiplex PCR. Turning to the authors' computational methods: The number of nucleated cells in each sample was estimated by amplification of reference gene primers within the assay. To quantify the absolute abundance of each unique TCRbeta CDR3 rearrangement, sequence reads were collapsed and filtered. For each sample, productive Simpson clonality was calculated as the square root of Simpson's diversity index over productive rearrangements. TCRdb provides this immuneACCESS table in a form limited to in-frame rearrangements. Some clones are lacking; in checked studies, under half of them reflect an unresolved V gene, and why the rest are absent is not known. V and J calls and clone size are those listed in that table; D and trimming were worked out from the DNA. A total of 300,000 to 350,000 clones appear in this sample, about 90% of them only once. The top ten constitute about 4.5% of the sample.

CDR1 and CDR2 are drawn from the germline V gene (reference sequence): SGHNT, YYREEE. The V end gives up 0 bases and the J end 2 bases, leaving 1 base in the junction not matched to a gene. The CDR3 runs 15 residues from the cysteine to the phenylalanine. Just the 45-base CDR3 DNA is kept, in frame starting at base 1. Participants in the prospective study were enrolled through a virtual design, were aged roughly 18 to 95 years, and lived in 20 to 30 United States geographic areas. In the prospective study, cohorts were assigned on the basis of participant-reported clinical history obtained from a screening survey and a study questionnaire. Each participant in the prospective study had whole blood, serum and a nasopharyngeal or oropharyngeal swab collected by mobile phlebotomists. Over a roughly 2-month period, participants in the prospective study had the option of providing additional blood draws and questionnaires. Blood samples from the prospective study were shipped frozen or at room temperature prior to DNA extraction.

The chain is encoded by TRBV5-4 joined to TRBJ2-5; a stretch of 10 junction bases matches TRBD2. The sequence derives from a young woman with acute COVID-19. Sequencing input: PBMCs or T cells enriched from blood (not recorded which). The CDR3 region: CASSLASGSQETQYF. In nucleotides, the sequence is TGTGCCAGCAGCTTGGCTAGCGGGAGTCAAGAGACCCAGTACTTC.